Included here is one T cell receptor (beta chain) sequence, with context. Its target is not known. A sample-barcoded 5' primer and a J-beta primer mix were used in a second PCR of about 7 to 12 cycles. TCRdb reprocessed the 5' RACE reads with MiXCR, giving one entry per CDR3 protein. The sample lists roughly 1,000,000 distinct CDR3 sequences, about 23% occurring once. CDR1 SGHTA and CDR2 FQGNSA come from the germline V gene. This CDR3 is built from 14 residues. The ends were cut back, 5 bases at V and 5 bases at J, with 15 bases in the middle. This sample stems from a study of blood T cells in healthy people across ages. Donors each provided approximately 9.6 milliliters of peripheral blood. Study conclusions and caveats: Possibly, changes in expanded clonotypes were confounded because donor CMV status was unknown.

This sample was shared with a second study, whose subject was T cells of mothers and their children. That investigation notes: The people who donated were three healthy Caucasian mothers and their six children.

Sequencing input: blood. The receptor's source is a girl aged 2-10 years in good health. This rearrangement joins TRBV7-2 to TRBJ2-5; possibly TRBD1 for D (6 bases). The CDR3 nucleotides are TGTGCCAGCAGCCAGGGGTTCCGAGCGGAGACCCAGTACTTC. Encoded protein: CASSQGFRAETQYF.